This passage covers 17 T cell receptor beta chains from one sample sequenced in a study of metastatic and nonmetastatic thyroid tumors. TCRdb redid the clone calls on the PCR reads using MiXCR. Of 15,000 to 17,000 clones in the sample, about 3.7% are singletons; the top ten hold 23%. Patients were all untreated before their thyroid surgery. Sequencing used tumor tissue. The receptors here all came from a female donor with papillary thyroid cancer or a benign thyroid nodule (not recorded which). Some clones in this sample may be carry-over from other donors' samples.

This clone has at least ten counts. The chain employs TRBV27 and TRBJ2-7; 9 positions match TRBD2. V lost 2 bases to trimming and J lost 0 bases; unmatched junction nucleotides: 2. Germline V gives CDR1 MNHEY, CDR2 SMNVEV (reference sequence). The length of the CDR3 is 15 residues. The CDR3 protein is CASSLRTSVSYEQYF. The CDR3 DNA sequence: TGTGCCAGCAGTTTACGGACTAGCGTCTCCTACGAGCAGTACTTC.

Concerning this clone itself: One junction end does not reproduce the germline sequence, and a read error may be involved. V gene TRBV2 combines with J gene TRBJ2-3; the match to TRBD1 covers 8 bases. Germline loops: CDR1 SNHLY, CDR2 FYNNEI. CDR3 length: 14 residues. The CDR3 protein is CASNKSGGTGTQYF. The DNA for the CDR3 is TGTGCCAGCAATAAATCAGGGGGCACAGGTACGCAGTATTTT.

This clone was counted many times. This chain links TRBV12-3 or TRBV12-4 with TRBJ2-7; D tentatively fits TRBD1 or TRBD2 (5 bases each). Trimming removed 3 bases from V and 7 bases from J, with 13 bases in between. The CDR3 covers 13 residues. The CDR3 DNA reads TGTGCCAGCAGTTTTAGGGGAGACGCGGAGCAGTACTTC. This gives the protein CASSFRGDAEQYF.

The chain is built from TRBV27 and TRBJ2-2; 12 bases match TRBD2. CDR3 length equals 16 residues. Per germline, CDR1 MNHEY and CDR2 SMNVEV (reference sequence). V lost 4 bases to trimming and J lost 5 bases; unmatched junction nucleotides: 5. The CDR3 region is CASSSPTSGRTGELFF. CDR3 nucleotides: TGTGCCAGCAGTTCCCCGACTAGCGGGAGAACCGGGGAGCTGTTTTTT.

The rearrangement links TRBV6-2 or TRBV6-3 to TRBJ2-6, with 11 positions matching TRBD1. V gave up 6 bases and J gave up 0 bases; unmatched junction bases: 7. The CDR3 covers 18 residues. Per germline, CDR1 MNHEY and CDR2 SVGEGT. The CDR3 coding sequence is TGTGCCAGCAGGACCGGGACAGGGGGACTCTCTGGGGCCAACGTCCTGACTTTC. The encoded protein is CASRTGTGGLSGANVLTF.

This clone was found a few times. The chain joins TRBV6-1 to TRBJ1-1; no firm D call. Germline-derived CDR1 and CDR2 are MNHNS and SASEGT. Trimming stripped 5 bases from V and 1 base from J, with 11 bases between. CDR3 length: 14 amino acids. CDR3 region: CASSRTAKNTEAFF. The DNA of the CDR3 is TGTGCCAGCAGTCGAACTGCGAAGAACACTGAAGCTTTCTTT.

A few counts support this clone. V and J are TRBV6-2 or TRBV6-3 and TRBJ2-1; the match to TRBD1 covers 7 bases. CDR1 and CDR2 (germline): MNHEY, SVGEGT. The CDR3 loop spans 14 amino acids. V was pared by 5 bases and J by 5 bases, with 6 bases of the junction left unmatched. The CDR3 sequence is CASSEGGQNNEQFF. The CDR3, as DNA: TGTGCCAGCAGTGAAGGGGGACAGAACAATGAGCAGTTCTTC.

This clone is classed as large. This chain links TRBV6-1 with TRBJ1-1, with D perhaps TRBD1 (6 bases). There are 13 residues in the CDR3. CDR1 is MNHNS, CDR2 SASEGT, per germline. V was trimmed by 6 bases and J by 0 bases, leaving 8 bases between them. The CDR3, as DNA: TGTGCCAGCAGAGCAGGGGTGAACACTGAAGCTTTCTTT. Protein sequence: CASRAGVNTEAFF.

This clone is large by share. This chain links TRBV6-2 or TRBV6-3 with TRBJ1-1, with D possibly matching TRBD1 (5 bases). V was trimmed by 4 bases and J by 1 base, leaving 10 bases between them. CDR1 MNHEY and CDR2 SVGEGT come from the germline V gene. This CDR3 has 14 amino acids. The CDR3 bases are TGTGCCAGCAGTTTCCCGGGACGGAACACTGAAGCTTTCTTT. Translation gives CASSFPGRNTEAFF.

In the case of this clone: One end of the junction fails to match germline, which may point to a read error. The chain joins TRBV5-1 to TRBJ2-1, with D perhaps TRBD1 (5 bases). Germline lookup yields CDR1 SGHRS and CDR2 YFSETQ. The CDR3 totals 15 residues. The chain's CDR3 is CASSLASTEPNEQFF. The CDR3 DNA follows: TGTGCCAGCAGCTTGGCCTCGACAGAACCCAATGAGCAGTTCTTC.

Many counts were recorded for this clone. The rearrangement links TRBV28 to TRBJ2-7, with D unresolved. The germline gives CDR1 MDHEN, CDR2 SYDVKM. The CDR3 spans 11 residues. V gave up 3 bases and J gave up 4 bases, with 4 bases separating them. As DNA, the CDR3 is TGTGCCAGCAGTTTCCAGTACGAGCAGTACTTC. Translated, it gives CASSFQYEQYF.

The chain carries TRBV4-2 and TRBJ1-3; D unclear. The CDR3 runs 12 residues. Trimming pared 0 bases from V and 9 bases from J, leaving 6 bases between. Germline V gene sequence: CDR1 LGHNA, CDR2 YNFKEQ. DNA for the CDR3: TGTGCCAGCAGCCAAGAGGGGAGCACCATATATTTT. Translating it yields CASSQEGSTIYF.

The chain uses TRBV20-1 and TRBJ1-6; 8 positions agree with TRBD1. V shed 7 bases, J shed 9 bases, and the junction held 8 bases outside the gene matches. CDR1 DFQATT and CDR2 SNEGSKA come from the germline V gene (reference sequence). The CDR3 has 13 residues. Here the CDR3 reads CSVSTGEGSPLHF. The CDR3 DNA reads TGCAGTGTCTCGACAGGGGAGGGTTCACCCCTCCACTTT.

A word on this clone: One end of the junction varies from germline; a read error may be responsible. The chain carries TRBV7-7 and TRBJ2-6; 9 bases map to TRBD1. The CDR3 is 17 residues long. Germline CDR1 and CDR2: SSHAT and FNYEAQ (reference sequence). This CDR3 reads CASSPGTGKSGANVLTF. CDR3 coding DNA: TGTGCTAGCAGCCCTGGGACAGGGAAATCTGGGGCCAACGTCCTGACTTTC.

The rearrangement links TRBV15 to TRBJ2-7, with 11 bases fitting TRBD2. Trimming cost V 3 bases and J 4 bases; bases outside gene matches: 5. The CDR3 is 15 amino acids. The germline gives CDR1 LNHNV, CDR2 YYDKDF (reference sequence). CDR3 in amino acids: CATSRSLAGGYEQYF. The CDR3 DNA reads TGTGCCACCAGCAGGTCGCTAGCGGGAGGTTACGAGCAGTACTTC.

The CDR3 DNA reads TGTGCCAGCAGTCTCTACTTGACAACAGTTTTTGGTGGCTACACCTTC. This gives the protein CASSLYLTTVFGGYTF. The chain has TRBV28 and TRBJ1-2; D remains ambiguous. The CDR3 contains 16 residues. V was cut by 5 bases and J by 7 bases, with 23 bases left in between. Germline V gene lookup returns CDR1 MDHEN and CDR2 SYDVKM.

The V call is TRBV7-3, the J call TRBJ2-7; D possibly corresponds to TRBD2 (6 bases). The CDR3 is 13 amino acids. Trimming shortened V by 4 bases and J by 5 bases, and 12 bases separated the two germline ends. The germline gives CDR1 SGHTA, CDR2 FQGTGA. Written as DNA, the CDR3 is TGTGCCAGCAGCTCCTATCCTAGCGACGAGCAGTACTTC. It codes for CASSSYPSDEQYF.